These 30 T cell receptor beta chains were sequenced from one sample in a study of early T cells in non-severe SARS-CoV-2 infection. TCRdb recomputed calls from the 5' RACE reads with MiXCR, one row per CDR3 protein. The sample shows 70,000 to 85,000 distinct CDR3 sequences, roughly 12% of them seen only once. The input for sequencing was whole blood, taken at baseline. The receptors shown here come from an adult who was a healthcare worker with PCR-confirmed SARS-CoV-2 infection or an uninfected control (not recorded which). The donor label of this sample is uncertain.

In its sample, this clonotype was seen a few times. The chain combines TRBV4-3 with TRBJ1-2, with 8 bases fitting TRBD1. This CDR3 comprises 16 residues. V lost 4 bases, J lost 8 bases, and 15 bases stayed unmatched. CDR1 and CDR2 (germline): LGHNA, YSLEER. The CDR3 region is CASSPFGGQGAPGYTF. In nucleotides, the CDR3 is TGCGCCAGCAGCCCCTTTGGGGGTCAGGGGGCGCCCGGCTACACCTTC.

A few counts support this clonotype. The gene calls are TRBV12-3 or TRBV12-4 and TRBJ2-3, with D possibly TRBD2 on 5 matching bases. The CDR3 covers 13 residues. V lost 2 bases and J lost 6, with 9 bases in between. CDR3 sequence: CASSLLAVDTQYF. The CDR3 coding sequence is TGTGCCAGCAGTTTACTAGCTGTGGATACGCAGTATTTT.

The chain carries TRBV5-1 and TRBJ2-5; 8 bases align to TRBD2. The CDR3 runs to 16 residues. From germline, CDR1 is SGHRS and CDR2 YFSETQ. Trimming at V came to 1 base and at J to 2 bases, leaving 7 bases not matched to a gene. The DNA for the CDR3 is TGCGCCAGCAGCTTGTTCGCCGGGGGGGATCAAGAGACCCAGTACTTC. Its translation: CASSLFAGGDQETQYF.

The table lists this clonotype with many counts. The genes are TRBV29-1 and TRBJ1-2; the match to TRBD1 covers 7 bases. CDR1 and CDR2 from the germline V gene are SQVTM and ANQGSEA. There are 11 residues in the CDR3. J lost 6 bases, V lost 7 bases, and 5 bases had no gene match. CDR3 DNA: TGCAGCGATAGACAGGGCGATGGCTACACCTTC. Translating it yields CSDRQGDGYTF.

The chain joins TRBV20-1 to TRBJ2-7, with D tentatively TRBD1 or TRBD2 (5 bases each). The CDR3 is 18 amino acids. Trimming took off 5 bases at V and 6 bases at J, with 32 bases between the two ends. Germline V gives CDR1 DFQATT, CDR2 SNEGSKA (reference sequence). The CDR3 region is CSAAWEIGAQHLEPEQYF. CDR3 in DNA: TGCAGTGCTGCGTGGGAGATCGGGGCGCAACATCTAGAGCCCGAGCAGTACTTC.

The CDR3 here is CASSFDYRDGQFF. As DNA, the CDR3 is TGTGCCAGCAGCTTCGACTATCGGGATGGGCAGTTCTTC. The chain couples TRBV7-2 to TRBJ2-1; possible D gene TRBD2, 5 bases. Per the germline V gene, CDR1 is SGHTA and CDR2 is FQGNSA. This CDR3 has 13 amino acids. Between the trimmed V and J ends, which lost 3 bases and 12 bases, there was a span of 15 bases.

This clonotype turned up a few times. The chain uses TRBV9 and TRBJ2-7; D is perhaps TRBD2 (6 bases). Germline lookup yields CDR1 SGDLS and CDR2 YYNGEE. This CDR3 is built from 14 residues. The ends were cut back, 4 bases at V and 1 base at J, with 12 bases in the middle. CDR3 in amino acids: CASSPWDLSYEQYF. CDR3 coding DNA: TGTGCCAGCAGCCCGTGGGACTTATCCTACGAGCAGTACTTC.

This clonotype showed up many times. The V call is TRBV12-3 or TRBV12-4, the J call TRBJ1-2; a possible D gene is TRBD1 (5 bases). The length of the CDR3 is 11 residues. Trimming removed 5 bases from V and 8 bases from J, with 9 bases in between. The CDR3 DNA reads as TGTGCCAGCAGTCGGGACCGAGGCTACACCTTC. Protein sequence: CASSRDRGYTF.

This clonotype occurred a few times. The CDR3 loop is CASSPQRLASTDTQYF. CDR3 DNA sequence: TGTGCCAGCTCACCACAAAGACTAGCGAGCACAGATACGCAGTATTTT. The genes are TRBV18 and TRBJ2-3; 8 positions match TRBD2. This CDR3 comprises 16 residues. Germline CDR1 and CDR2: KGHSH and LQKENI. V trimming: 1 base; J trimming: 0 bases; junction bases outside the gene matches: 3. Using reference TRBV18 and TRBJ2-3 for the parts outside the CDR3, the full variable domain is NAGVMQNPRHLVRRRGQEARLRCSPMKGHSHVYWYRQLPEEGLKFMVYLQKENIIDESGMPKERFSAEFPKEGPSILRIQQVVRGDSAAYFCASSPQRLASTDTQYFGPGTRLTVL.

Ten or more counts support this clonotype. The gene calls are TRBV12-3 or TRBV12-4 and TRBJ2-5; 13 bases map to TRBD2. This CDR3 is 14 amino acids long. With V trimmed by 7 bases and J by 5 bases, 4 bases remained unmatched. The CDR3 bases are TGTGCCAGCACCGGGACTAGCGGGACGGAGACCCAGTACTTC. Translation: CASTGTSGTETQYF.

This clonotype was counted many times. The chain links TRBV18 to TRBJ2-7, with 7 bases identical to TRBD1. Germline loops: CDR1 KGHSH, CDR2 LQKENI. The length of the CDR3 is 15 residues. V lost 5 bases and J lost 3; bases outside the gene matches: 10. CDR3 in amino acids: CASSSADRAFYEQYF. Written as DNA, the CDR3 is TGTGCCAGCTCATCAGCTGACAGGGCCTTCTACGAGCAGTACTTC.

This clonotype was observed a few times. The gene calls are TRBV3-1 and TRBJ2-3, with D tentatively TRBD1 (6 bases). With 1 base removed from V and 0 bases from J, the gap between germline ends came to 11 bases. The germline V gene has CDR1 LGHDT and CDR2 YNNKEL (reference sequence). The CDR3 totals 16 residues. CDR3 sequence: CASSQAGTKSTDTQYF. The CDR3 nucleotides are TGTGCCAGCAGCCAAGCCGGGACAAAAAGCACAGATACGCAGTATTTT.

The rearrangement joins TRBV10-2 to TRBJ2-3, with D hard to call. This CDR3 contains 11 residues. Germline V gene sequence: CDR1 WSHSY, CDR2 SAAADI. V was pared by 2 bases and J by 6 bases, with 3 bases between. CDR3 coding DNA: TGCGCCAGCAGTGAGGTGGATACGCAGTATTTT. Encoded protein: CASSEVDTQYF.

The chain links TRBV20-1 to TRBJ1-2, with a weak D call TRBD1 (5 bases). Looked up from germline, CDR1 is DFQATT and CDR2 is SNEGSKA (reference sequence). This CDR3 contains 15 residues. V was trimmed by 2 bases and J by 3 bases, leaving 16 bases between them. The CDR3 spells CSARPDTPEDYGYTF. CDR3 in DNA: TGCAGTGCTAGACCGGACACCCCAGAGGACTATGGCTACACCTTC.

This clonotype occurred many times. The chain recombines TRBV18 with TRBJ1-4; D is uncertain. The CDR3 length is 14 residues. Trimming removed 3 bases at V and 0 bases at J, with 5 bases between. Germline V gives CDR1 KGHSH, CDR2 LQKENI. The CDR3 spells CASSPTATNEKLFF. The DNA for the CDR3 is TGTGCCAGCTCACCGACGGCAACTAATGAAAAACTGTTTTTT.

The chain couples TRBV4-2 to TRBJ1-4, with TRBD1 matching over 8 bases. The CDR3 covers 16 residues. Trimming took 4 bases from V and 8 from J; bases not matched to a gene: 12. Germline assignment: CDR1 LGHNA and CDR2 YNFKEQ. In DNA form, the CDR3 reads TGTGCCAGCAGCCGCCGAACAGGGGGACCGGAGGAAAAACTGTTTTTT. Its protein product is CASSRRTGGPEEKLFF.

This clonotype has only a few counts. The J gene is TRBJ2-7, the V gene TRBV5-1, with D hard to call. The germline V gene has CDR1 SGHRS and CDR2 YFSETQ. The CDR3 runs to 15 residues. Trimming stripped 1 base from V and 2 bases from J, with 13 bases between. CDR3 loop: CASSLMHNPTYEQYF. CDR3 nucleotides: TGCGCCAGCAGCTTGATGCACAACCCAACCTACGAGCAGTACTTC.

J is TRBJ2-3 and V is TRBV9; D is uncertain. Germline-derived CDR1 and CDR2 are SGDLS and YYNGEE. V lost 0 bases, J lost 4 bases, and 3 bases lay in between. The CDR3 is 12 residues long. The CDR3 DNA reads TGTGCCAGCAGCGTAGTTCCAGATACGCAGTATTTT. It encodes CASSVVPDTQYF.

This clonotype was counted a few times. The chain employs TRBV20-1 and TRBJ2-5, with D tentatively TRBD2 (5 bases). CDR3 length: 12 residues. The germline V gene encodes CDR1 DFQATT and CDR2 SNEGSKA (reference sequence). The V and J ends lost 6 bases and 4 bases respectively, with 12 bases between them. In nucleotides, the CDR3 is TGCAGTGCCTCCCGCCGGGGAGAGACCCAGTACTTC. Its translation: CSASRRGETQYF.

The chain uses TRBV27 and TRBJ1-1; D is unclear. V lost 0 bases to trimming and J lost 1 base, with 9 bases between them. From germline, CDR1 is MNHEY and CDR2 SMNVEV (reference sequence). The CDR3 covers 15 residues. Written as DNA, the CDR3 is TGTGCCAGCAGTTTATCGATTGCGGGGAACACTGAAGCTTTCTTT. The encoded protein is CASSLSIAGNTEAFF.

J is TRBJ2-7 and V is TRBV4-2, with 7 bases fitting TRBD1. Trimming cost V 0 bases and J 2 bases; bases outside gene matches: 4. The CDR3 runs 15 residues. CDR1 is LGHNA, CDR2 YNFKEQ, per germline. The CDR3, as DNA: TGTGCCAGCAGCCAAGAGTTGACAGGGACCTACGAGCAGTACTTC. Translating it yields CASSQELTGTYEQYF.

The genes are TRBV3-1 and TRBJ2-7; 11 bases align to TRBD2. The CDR3 contains 16 residues. The germline gives CDR1 LGHDT, CDR2 YNNKEL (reference sequence). Germline trimming cut 8 bases from V and 5 bases from J; bases unmatched to any gene: 14. The CDR3: CASHNLAGGPRNEQYF. The CDR3 coding sequence is TGTGCCAGCCATAACTTAGCGGGGGGGCCTCGGAACGAGCAGTACTTC.

This clonotype was seen a handful of times. The V call is TRBV29-1, the J call TRBJ2-7; 7 bases align to TRBD1. The CDR3 extends over 13 amino acids. Germline V lookup: CDR1 SQVTM, CDR2 ANQGSEA. The junction had 7 bases not matched to a gene; V was cut back by 3 bases and J by 5 bases. CDR3 in DNA: TGCAGCGTTGAGTGGGACAGATCCAACGAGCAGTACTTC. Translation gives CSVEWDRSNEQYF.

This clonotype was counted a few times. The gene calls are TRBV5-1 and TRBJ2-7; 8 nucleotides line up with TRBD2. Germline CDR1 reads SGHRS; CDR2 reads YFSETQ. V gave up 2 bases and J gave up 0 bases; unmatched junction bases: 7. The CDR3 contains 16 residues. CDR3 residues: CASSLLAVPSSYEQYF. CDR3 coding DNA: TGCGCCAGCAGCTTACTAGCGGTCCCGAGCTCCTACGAGCAGTACTTC.

This clonotype was seen a handful of times. The chain couples TRBV6-5 to TRBJ1-4, with D possibly being TRBD1 (5 bases). The CDR3 sequence is 15 residues long. The V end lost 8 bases, the J end lost 4 bases, and 17 bases lay between the germline ends. Germline assignment: CDR1 MNHEY and CDR2 SVGAGI. CDR3 coding DNA: TGTGCCAGCTCAACAAGCGGGGGATATAATGAAAAACTGTTTTTT. Translation gives CASSTSGGYNEKLFF.

This clonotype was seen a handful of times. The rearrangement links TRBV21-1 to TRBJ2-7; the listed D gene, TRBD1, was not tested against the DNA. TRBV21-1 is termed a pseudogene. The CDR3 has 14 residues. CDR3 amino acids: CASNPDSLTYEQYF. The CDR3 bases are TGTGCCAGCAATCCGGACAGCCTAACCTACGAGCAGTACTTC.

This clonotype was observed at least ten times. V usage is TRBV5-1 and J usage is TRBJ2-3, with D uncertain. V was clipped by 4 bases and J by 2 bases, with 11 bases between them. The CDR3 runs to 14 residues. CDR1 is SGHRS, CDR2 YFSETQ, per germline. CDR3 sequence (DNA): TGCGCCAGCAGCCTGCAGACCCACACAGATACGCAGTATTTT. This sequence encodes CASSLQTHTDTQYF.

In its sample, this clonotype was seen a few times. This chain links TRBV3-1 with TRBJ2-2; D uncertain. Trimming left V 6 bases short and J 4 bases short, with 12 bases between. The germline gives CDR1 LGHDT, CDR2 YNNKEL (reference sequence). The CDR3 sequence is 14 residues long. The CDR3 is CASRPSTLTGELFF. CDR3 DNA: TGTGCCAGCAGACCCTCGACACTCACCGGGGAGCTGTTTTTT.

The table lists this clonotype with many counts. V and J are TRBV7-3 and TRBJ2-3; 13 bases map to TRBD2. Germline assignment: CDR1 SGHTA and CDR2 FQGTGA. Trimming removed 4 bases from V and 2 bases from J; junction bases left unmatched: 3. CDR3 length: 16 amino acids. Here the CDR3 reads CASSSGLAGSTDTQYF. DNA for the CDR3: TGTGCCAGCAGCTCGGGACTAGCGGGGTCCACAGATACGCAGTATTTT.

Only a few counts were recorded for this clonotype. The chain combines TRBV7-9 with TRBJ1-1, with a tentative D call TRBD1 (5 bases). The germline V gene encodes CDR1 SEHNR and CDR2 FQNEAQ (reference sequence). The V and J ends lost 5 bases and 5 bases respectively, with 15 bases between them. CDR3 length: 14 residues. Here the CDR3 reads CASSTEARGTEAFF. Here the CDR3 DNA reads TGTGCCAGCAGCACTGAAGCCCGGGGGACTGAAGCTTTCTTT.